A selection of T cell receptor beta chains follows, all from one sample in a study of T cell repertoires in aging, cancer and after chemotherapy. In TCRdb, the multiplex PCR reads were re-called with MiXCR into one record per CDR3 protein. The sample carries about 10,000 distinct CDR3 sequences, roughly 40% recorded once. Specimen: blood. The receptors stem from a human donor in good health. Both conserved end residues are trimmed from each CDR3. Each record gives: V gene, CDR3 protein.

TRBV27,ASSFRGSYNEQF
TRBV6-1,ASSEALAGAGELF
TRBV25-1,ASSEWGSTDTQY
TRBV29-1,SVEERGAGYT
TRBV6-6,ASTPGQPYEQY
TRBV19,ASSIIGRGIQPQH
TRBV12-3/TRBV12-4,ASSYGQGATDTQY
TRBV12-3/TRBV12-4,ASTDRVANEKLF
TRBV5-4,ASSLTGSYNSPLH
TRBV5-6,ASSLASGGALYEQY
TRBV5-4,ASSSGGNTIY
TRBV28,ASSRYSGNSPLH
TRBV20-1,SARAFLGSNQPQH
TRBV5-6,ASSLGGRLNYGYT
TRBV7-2,ASSLGIGGGYT
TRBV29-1,SVDRDVDNEQF
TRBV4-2,ASSQDRQY
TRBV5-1,ASSLRPEQRHKYNEQF
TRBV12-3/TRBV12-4,AISIAHSGLSYEQY
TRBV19,ASIGYGGGTDTQY
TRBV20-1,SARDLGTDTQY
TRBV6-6,ASREGTYEQY
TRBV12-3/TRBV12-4,ASRPTGLTGELF
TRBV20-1,SAGRAGVASEGEQF
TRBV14,ASSQEGFGWGANNEQF
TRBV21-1,ASSKKDGYT
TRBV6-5,ASSKRTGETQY
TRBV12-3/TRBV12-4,ASSLDVQGRQPQH
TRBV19,ATVRLAGGNTGELF
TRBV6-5,ASTRGREQY
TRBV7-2,ASSRAETQY
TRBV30,AWSLPLSNYGYT
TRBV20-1,SANQGSSTNYGYT
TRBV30,AWSVEFRANGELF
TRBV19,ASSWGQGQQGNSPLH
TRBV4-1,ASSQGQVGYGYT
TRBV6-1,ASSVTGSSYEQY
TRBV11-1,ASTYRRDTQY
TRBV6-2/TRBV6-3,ASSKQYRGYEQY
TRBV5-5,ASSWGADYGYT
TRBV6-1,ASSSAGTGSYNEQF